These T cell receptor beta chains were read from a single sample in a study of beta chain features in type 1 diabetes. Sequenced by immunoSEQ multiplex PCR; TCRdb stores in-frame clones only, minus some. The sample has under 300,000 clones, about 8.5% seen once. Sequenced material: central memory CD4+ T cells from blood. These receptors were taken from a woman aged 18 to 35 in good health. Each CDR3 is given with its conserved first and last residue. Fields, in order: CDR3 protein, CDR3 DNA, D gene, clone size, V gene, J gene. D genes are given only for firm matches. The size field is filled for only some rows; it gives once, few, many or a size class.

CDR3 protein: CASSSSGGNTEAFF
CDR3 DNA: TGTGCCAGCAGTTCATCAGGGGGGAACACTGAAGCTTTCTTT
D gene: TRBD1
clone size: few
V gene: TRBV6-6
J gene: TRBJ1-1

CDR3 protein: CASSLLAGSTDTQYF
CDR3 DNA: TGTGCCAGCAGCTTACTAGCGGGGAGCACAGATACGCAGTATTTT
D gene: TRBD2
clone size: few
V gene: TRBV7-9
J gene: TRBJ2-3

CDR3 protein: CASSPIPTGGTGNTIYF
CDR3 DNA: TGTGCCAGCAGCCCAATCCCGACAGGGGGTACCGGAAACACCATATATTTT
D gene: TRBD1
clone size: few
V gene: TRBV11-2
J gene: TRBJ1-3

CDR3 protein: CASSAEGQRGGYTF
CDR3 DNA: TGTGCCAGCAGCGCGGAGGGGCAGCGGGGTGGCTACACCTTC
D gene: NA
clone size: NA
V gene: TRBV7-2
J gene: TRBJ1-2

CDR3 protein: CASSESRVLAKNIQYF
CDR3 DNA: TGTGCCAGCAGTGAAAGCAGGGTGCTAGCCAAAAACATTCAGTACTTC
D gene: NA
clone size: NA
V gene: TRBV2
J gene: TRBJ2-4

CDR3 protein: CASSPQTGSPTRTF
CDR3 DNA: TGTGCCAGCAGCCCACAAACCGGGTCCCCTACGCGCACCTTC
D gene: NA
clone size: few
V gene: TRBV7-6
J gene: TRBJ1-2

CDR3 protein: CASSLWLGSMDNEQFF
CDR3 DNA: TGTGCCAGCAGCTTGTGGCTAGGGAGTATGGACAATGAGCAGTTCTTC
D gene: NA
clone size: many
V gene: TRBV5-6
J gene: TRBJ2-1

CDR3 protein: CASSVRGGVTDTQYF
CDR3 DNA: TGTGCCAGCAGCGTACGCGGCGGGGTGACAGATACGCAGTATTTT
D gene: NA
clone size: few
V gene: TRBV9
J gene: TRBJ2-3

CDR3 protein: CASSKTIIGNTIYF
CDR3 DNA: TGTGCCAGCAGCAAAACCATAATAGGAAACACCATATATTTT
D gene: NA
clone size: few
V gene: TRBV21-1
J gene: TRBJ1-3

CDR3 protein: CASSLAGGVRSNSPLHF
CDR3 DNA: TGCGCCAGCAGCTTGGCCGGAGGAGTTCGTAGTAATTCACCCCTCCACTTT
D gene: NA
clone size: few
V gene: TRBV5-1
J gene: TRBJ1-6

CDR3 protein: CASSQGTGITYTGELFF
CDR3 DNA: TGCGCCAGCAGCCAAGGGACAGGGATCACCTACACCGGGGAGCTGTTTTTT
D gene: TRBD1
clone size: few
V gene: TRBV4-3
J gene: TRBJ2-2

CDR3 protein: CSASRGAQETQYF
CDR3 DNA: TGCAGCGCATCCAGGGGGGCTCAAGAGACCCAGTACTTC
D gene: NA
clone size: few
V gene: TRBV29-1
J gene: TRBJ2-5

CDR3 protein: CASSPPGLTIYGYTF
CDR3 DNA: TGTGCCAGCAGCCCCCCGGGACTGACTATCTATGGCTACACCTTC
D gene: NA
clone size: NA
V gene: TRBV7-2
J gene: TRBJ1-2

CDR3 protein: CASSLSQGDYNSPLHF
CDR3 DNA: TGTGCCAGCAGCTTGAGTCAGGGGGACTATAATTCACCCCTCCACTTT
D gene: TRBD1
clone size: NA
V gene: TRBV5-6
J gene: TRBJ1-6

CDR3 protein: CASSPDRVEQFF
CDR3 DNA: TGTGCCAGCTCACCCGACAGGGTTGAGCAGTTCTTC
D gene: TRBD1
clone size: many
V gene: TRBV18
J gene: TRBJ2-1

CDR3 protein: CASSAGSGTVSYEQYF
CDR3 DNA: TGTGCCAGCAGCGCCGGATCCGGGACAGTCTCCTACGAGCAGTACTTC
D gene: TRBD1
clone size: NA
V gene: TRBV7-3
J gene: TRBJ2-7

CDR3 protein: CASSLAWGAEDTGELFF
CDR3 DNA: TGTGCCAGCAGCTTAGCGTGGGGCGCAGAGGACACCGGGGAGCTGTTTTTT
D gene: NA
clone size: few
V gene: TRBV7-9
J gene: TRBJ2-2

CDR3 protein: CAIKNSGRADTQYF
CDR3 DNA: TGTGCCATAAAGAATAGCGGGAGGGCCGATACGCAGTATTTT
D gene: TRBD2
clone size: few
V gene: TRBV10-3
J gene: TRBJ2-3

CDR3 protein: CASSQDLFGGELFF
CDR3 DNA: TGTGCCAGCAGCCAAGATCTCTTCGGGGGGGAGCTGTTTTTT
D gene: NA
clone size: few
V gene: TRBV14
J gene: TRBJ2-2

CDR3 protein: CASSPQDRTYGYTF
CDR3 DNA: TGTGCCAGCAGTCCTCAAGACAGGACCTATGGCTACACCTTC
D gene: NA
clone size: NA
V gene: TRBV27
J gene: TRBJ1-2

CDR3 protein: CASRQPLGGQGGSEKLFF
CDR3 DNA: TGTGCCAGCAGACAACCCCTTGGGGGGCAGGGGGGAAGTGAAAAACTGTTTTTT
D gene: TRBD1
clone size: few
V gene: TRBV25-1
J gene: TRBJ1-4

CDR3 protein: CASRSGQGRADTQYF
CDR3 DNA: TGTGCCAGTCGCTCTGGACAGGGCAGGGCAGATACGCAGTATTTT
D gene: TRBD1
clone size: many
V gene: TRBV19
J gene: TRBJ2-3

CDR3 protein: CASSPRPESNSPLHF
CDR3 DNA: TGTGCCAGCAGCCCCAGACCCGAATCCAATTCACCCCTCCACTTT
D gene: NA
clone size: NA
V gene: TRBV11-3
J gene: TRBJ1-6